This T cell receptor beta chain is drawn from a study of early T cells in non-severe SARS-CoV-2 infection. This clonotype was detected ten times or more. Attached unique molecular identifiers marked individual cDNA molecules. One entry per CDR3 protein results from TCRdb running MiXCR on the 5' RACE reads. This table has roughly 61,000 distinct CDR3 sequences, more than 10% appearing once. Trimming at V came to 4 bases and at J to 5 bases, leaving 10 bases not matched to a gene. This CDR3 is built from 15 residues. Looked up from germline, CDR1 is SGHRS and CDR2 is YFSETQ. The receptor was derived from an adult who was a healthcare worker with PCR-confirmed SARS-CoV-2 infection or an uninfected control (not recorded which). The V call is TRBV5-1, the J call TRBJ1-1; 8 nucleotides match TRBD1. Source material: whole blood. CDR3 coding DNA: TGCGCCAGCAGCCCCTCAGGGGGCGCGGAGACTGAAGCTTTCTTT. Translation gives CASSPSGGAETEAFF.